One and the same sample provided the 21 T cell receptor beta chains below, sequenced in a study of Ad26.COV2.S vaccination and SARS-CoV-2 variants. TCRdb keeps only in-frame clones here, not all; method: immunoSEQ multiplex PCR. The sample contains hundreds of thousands of clones, about 90% of which appear only once. Indicated treatment: 19 received Ad26.COV2.S at low or high dose, single or two shots; 5 received placebo; per-sample allocation not given. Collection of samples fell on day 63 after the first vaccine or placebo injection. Source: peripheral blood, taken in a trial of Ad26.COV2.S vaccine versus placebo. The receptor source for this set is a person aged 18 to 65 who received the Ad26.COV2.S COVID-19 vaccine or a placebo.

This clone was seen more than once but under ten times. The chain uses TRBV5-1 and TRBJ1-4; 7 bases map to TRBD1. This CDR3 region has 16 residues. Germline trimming cut 2 bases from V and 8 bases from J; bases unmatched to any gene: 12. CDR1 and CDR2 from the germline V gene are SGHRS and YFSETQ. The CDR3 nucleotides read TGCGCCAGCAGCTTCCATCTAGGGACAGAGCCCGAAAAACTGTTTTTT. It encodes CASSFHLGTEPEKLFF.

This clone was detected only a few times. V gene TRBV6-2 or TRBV6-3 combines with J gene TRBJ1-5; TRBD1 might be the D (5 bases). CDR1 and CDR2 from the germline V gene are MNHEY and SVGEGT. Trimming removed 2 bases from V and 0 bases from J, with 20 bases in between. The CDR3 contains 19 residues. CDR3 residues: CASSYDLRGAGPSNQPQHF. The CDR3 DNA follows: TGTGCCAGCAGTTACGATTTAAGGGGTGCGGGGCCTAGCAATCAGCCCCAGCATTTT.

In DNA, the CDR3 is TGTGCCAGCAGCGTAGGGACTAGCGGGAACACAGATACGCAGTATTTT. Encoded protein: CASSVGTSGNTDTQYF. This chain uses TRBV9 with TRBJ2-3, with TRBD2 identical over 12 bases. This CDR3 has 16 amino acids. CDR1 is SGDLS and CDR2 is YYNGEE in the germline V gene. V shed 0 bases, J shed 2 bases, and the junction held 1 base outside the gene matches.

This clone turned up a few times. The chain carries TRBV2 and TRBJ1-5, with 8 bases that match TRBD1. The length of the CDR3 is 15 residues. Germline V gene sequence: CDR1 SNHLY, CDR2 FYNNEI. J lost 4 bases, V lost 6 bases, and 8 bases had no gene match. This chain's CDR3 is CASRGQQGVNQPQHF. As DNA, the CDR3 is TGTGCCAGCAGGGGACAACAGGGGGTTAATCAGCCCCAGCATTTT.

For the CDR3, the DNA is TGTGCCAGCAGCCAACAGGGACTAGACTACGAGCAGTACTTC. Amino acid sequence: CASSQQGLDYEQYF. This sequence joins TRBV7-2 and TRBJ2-7, with 8 bases lining up with TRBD2. Unmatched junction bases numbered 6, after V lost 5 bases and J lost 3 bases. CDR3 length: 14 residues. Germline loops: CDR1 SGHTA, CDR2 FQGNSA.

This clone was counted ten times or more. As DNA, the CDR3 is TGTGCCAGCAGACCAGGGGGACAGGGGGCAAGTGAAGCTTTCTTT. Translated, it gives CASRPGGQGASEAFF. This sequence joins TRBV11-1 and TRBJ1-1, with 12 bases matching TRBD1. After removal of 6 bases from V and 7 bases from J, the junction contained 9 bases not matched to a gene. The germline V gene has CDR1 SGHAT and CDR2 FQDESV (reference sequence). The CDR3 consists of 15 residues.

The chain couples TRBV19 to TRBJ2-1; a possible D gene is TRBD1 (5 bases). V gave up 2 bases and J gave up 10 bases, with 15 bases separating them. Germline-derived CDR1 and CDR2 are LNHDA and SQIVND (reference sequence). This CDR3 is 14 amino acids long. In DNA, the CDR3 is TGTGCCAGTAGTATAAGGCCCAGGGCGGTCGAGCAGTTCTTC. This encodes CASSIRPRAVEQFF.

The V call is TRBV10-3, the J call TRBJ2-3, with D uncertain. This CDR3 is built from 13 residues. The germline V gene has CDR1 ENHRY and CDR2 SYGVKD. Between the trimmed V and J ends, which lost 2 bases and 2 bases, there was a span of 5 bases. Written as DNA, the CDR3 is TGTGCCATCAGTGAGGCCAACACAGATACGCAGTATTTT. Amino acid sequence: CAISEANTDTQYF.

The CDR3 loop reads CASSQSGGQQPQHF. In DNA form, the CDR3 reads TGTGCCAGCAGCCAGTCGGGGGGCCAACAGCCCCAGCATTTT. V gene TRBV4-2 combines with J gene TRBJ1-5, with a tentative D call TRBD1 (6 bases). The CDR3 totals 14 residues. The ends were cut back, 3 bases at V and 7 bases at J, with 13 bases in the middle. Per the germline V gene, CDR1 is LGHNA and CDR2 is YNFKEQ.

Comment on this clone: One junction end does not reproduce the germline sequence, and a read error may be involved. The CDR3, as DNA: TGTGCCAGCAGCTCTGGCATAGGGGACAGGGCGGCCTCCTACAAGCAGTACTTC. Translated: CASSSGIGDRAASYKQYF. V and J are TRBV5-6 and TRBJ2-7, with 9 nucleotides matching TRBD1. Germline assignment: CDR1 SGHDT and CDR2 YYEEEE. This CDR3 is built from 18 residues.

The J gene is TRBJ1-5, the V gene TRBV19; weak D call: TRBD1 (6 bases). Trimming cost V 9 bases and J 0 bases, with 27 bases left between them. The CDR3 consists of 19 residues. The germline V gene encodes CDR1 LNHDA and CDR2 SQIVND (reference sequence). In DNA form, the CDR3 reads TGTGCCAGCACGGAGAACAGGGCCCTTGGATCTTATAGCAATCAGCCCCAGCATTTT. As protein: CASTENRALGSYSNQPQHF.

The V call is TRBV12-3 or TRBV12-4, the J call TRBJ1-2; D is ambiguous. The CDR3 has 13 residues. The V and J ends lost 3 bases and 7 bases respectively, with 12 bases between them. CDR3 residues: CASSFRSLAGYTF. CDR3 in DNA: TGTGCCAGCAGTTTCCGTTCCCTCGCTGGCTACACCTTC.

The chain has TRBV18 and TRBJ2-7, with D tentatively TRBD2 (5 bases). The CDR3 is 16 residues long. V dropped 4 bases and J dropped 2 bases, with 18 bases sitting between them. In germline, CDR1 is KGHSH, CDR2 LQKENI. CDR3 in DNA: TGTGCCAGCTCACGACCGGGGTCAGAGTCAACCTACGAGCAGTACTTC. Protein sequence: CASSRPGSESTYEQYF. The entire variable domain, with the rest obtained from reference TRBV18 and TRBJ2-7, is as follows: NAGVMQNPRHLVRRRGQEARLRCSPMKGHSHVYWYRQLPEEGLKFMVYLQKENIIDESGMPKERFSAEFPKEGPSILRIQQVVRGDSAAYFCASSRPGSESTYEQYFGPGTRLTVT.

J is TRBJ2-7 and V is TRBV3-1 (or the pseudogene TRBV3-2), with a possible D match to TRBD2 (7 bases). CDR3 length: 16 amino acids. Trimming took off 0 bases at V and 2 bases at J, with 14 bases between the two ends. CDR1 is LGHDT and CDR2 is YNNKEL in the germline V gene (reference sequence). CDR3 in amino acids: CASSQDRGAFTYEQYF. CDR3 nucleotide sequence: TGTGCCAGCAGCCAAGATCGGGGGGCCTTTACCTACGAGCAGTACTTC.

The table lists this clone with a few counts. This chain connects TRBV5-1 to TRBJ1-2; 8 bases are a match to TRBD1. Germline loops: CDR1 SGHRS, CDR2 YFSETQ. With V trimmed by 1 base and J by 3 bases, 5 bases remained unmatched. The CDR3 is 15 amino acids. CDR3 DNA sequence: TGCGCCAGCAGCTTGCACTCGACAGGGGACTATGGCTACACCTTC. It is translated as CASSLHSTGDYGYTF.

The V call is TRBV12-3 or TRBV12-4, the J call TRBJ2-6; D is unclear. V lost 8 bases and J lost 0, with 5 bases in between. The CDR3 is made up of 13 amino acids. CDR3 nucleotide sequence: TGTGCCAGCCGAGGCTCTGGGGCCAACGTCCTGACTTTC. This encodes CASRGSGANVLTF.

V gene TRBV5-1 combines with J gene TRBJ1-2; tentative D call: TRBD1 (5 bases). Trimming pared 4 bases from V and 0 bases from J, leaving 10 bases between. CDR3 length: 14 amino acids. CDR1 and CDR2 from the germline V gene are SGHRS and YFSETQ. Written as DNA, the CDR3 is TGCGCCAGCAGCCCGGACAACTCTAACTATGGCTACACCTTC. Translation: CASSPDNSNYGYTF.

The rearrangement joins TRBV6-6 to TRBJ2-7; D unresolved. V was clipped by 5 bases and J by 4 bases, with 6 bases between them. The CDR3 has 11 amino acids. In germline, CDR1 is MNHNY, CDR2 SVGAGI (reference sequence). The chain's CDR3 is CASSGQYEQYF. The CDR3 coding sequence is TGTGCCAGCAGTGGTCAGTACGAGCAGTACTTC.

The V and J genes are TRBV24-1 and TRBJ2-3; tentatively, D is TRBD1 (5 bases). The ends were cut back, 3 bases at V and 2 bases at J, with 11 bases in the middle. The CDR3 covers 15 residues. Germline V gives CDR1 KGHDR, CDR2 SFDVKD. CDR3 residues: CATSDRPTDTDTQYF. CDR3 DNA: TGTGCCACCAGTGATCGCCCGACAGACACAGATACGCAGTATTTT.

This rearrangement joins TRBV6-5 to TRBJ1-2, with D unresolved. Germline lookup yields CDR1 MNHEY and CDR2 SVGAGI. Trimming cost V 3 bases and J 4 bases, with 12 bases left between them. The CDR3 contains 14 residues. CDR3 DNA: TGTGCCAGCAGTTATGGCAGGACGGGCTATGGCTACACCTTC. Translation gives CASSYGRTGYGYTF.

The sample holds one count of this clone. The V and J genes are TRBV3-1 (or the pseudogene TRBV3-2) and TRBJ2-3; D possibly corresponds to TRBD2 (5 bases). The germline CDR1 and CDR2 sequences are LGHDT and YNNKEL (reference sequence). The CDR3 consists of 17 residues. The V end lost 0 bases, the J end lost 7 bases, and 20 bases lay between the germline ends. DNA for the CDR3: TGTGCCAGCAGCCAAGACGTCAGTGGGCTAGCCGCTTATACGCAGTATTTT. It specifies CASSQDVSGLAAYTQYF.